This T cell receptor (beta chain) was captured in a study of blood T cell repertoires in COVID-19. Across the study: From T cells, B-cell-depleted T cells, or PBMCs came the material, which was cDNA or gDNA.

As processed by the authors: Amplification of reference gene primers provided the estimated nucleated cell counts. Measured with immunoSEQ multiplex PCR; TCRdb has only the in-frame clones, and not every one. That table supplies the V and J calls and clone size; D and trimming were determined from the DNA. The sample carries around 300,000 clones, over 80% recorded once. Germline V CDR1 and CDR2: WNHNN, SYGVQD (reference sequence). The CDR3 is 14 amino acids. J gave up 7 bases and V 6 bases, and 6 bases lay outside the gene matches. Researchers sorted participants into cohorts using their self-reported clinical history. The table lists this clone with a count of one.

The chain recombines TRBV10-1 with TRBJ1-1; 12 positions agree with TRBD1. What was sequenced was PBMCs or T cells enriched from blood (not recorded which). This receptor was obtained from a young man who had recovered from COVID-19. The CDR3 DNA is TGCGCCAGCAGCTCCGGGACAGGGGGCCGTGAAGCTTTCTTT. Translated: CASSSGTGGREAFF.